These 6 T cell receptor beta chains share one sample of origin, sequenced in a study of blood T cell repertoires in COVID-19. Only in-frame clones appear in the TCRdb table, and some are missing; sequencing was by immunoSEQ multiplex PCR. The sample shows just over 300,000 clones, over 75% of them seen only once. The sequencing input was PBMCs or T cells enriched from blood (not recorded which). Every receptor here comes from a man aged 25-40 years who had recovered from COVID-19.

This clone was found a few times. This chain joins TRBV10-3 and TRBJ2-7, with 9 bases identical to TRBD2. The J segment lost 3 bases and the V segment lost 8 bases, leaving 2 bases of the junction unmatched. This CDR3 region has 12 residues. Germline lookup yields CDR1 ENHRY and CDR2 SYGVKD. For the CDR3, the DNA is TGTGCCATCTCGCGGGGGGGCTACGAGCAGTACTTC. Its translation: CAISRGGYEQYF.

The chain is built from TRBV7-2 and TRBJ1-2, with TRBD1 matching over 8 bases. In germline, CDR1 is SGHTA, CDR2 FQGNSA. The ends lost 6 bases at V and 7 bases at J; junction bases unmatched: 13. The CDR3 length is 15 residues. CDR3 bases: TGTGCCAGCAGGCCCCAAGACAGGGGATTAGTTGGCTACACCTTC. Protein product: CASRPQDRGLVGYTF.

V is TRBV5-8 and J is TRBJ2-3, with TRBD1 as a possible D gene (6 bases). The germline gives CDR1 SGHTS, CDR2 YDEGEE. V lost 6 bases and J 0 bases, leaving 17 bases between the germline ends. The CDR3 runs to 16 residues. The DNA of the CDR3 is TGTGCCAGCATCCCATCGAGGGGGTCGAGCACAGATACGCAGTATTTT. Its translation: CASIPSRGSSTDTQYF.

The chain links TRBV11-2 to TRBJ1-2; D uncertain. V was clipped by 8 bases and J by 3 bases, with 10 bases between them. The CDR3 runs 12 residues. The germline CDR1 and CDR2 sequences are SGHAT and FQNNGV. The CDR3 DNA is TGTGCCAGCGAGGGCGGATACTATGGCTACACCTTC. It encodes CASEGGYYGYTF.

The chain joins TRBV7-9 to TRBJ1-4; 9 bases fit TRBD1. Germline V gives CDR1 SEHNR, CDR2 FQNEAQ (reference sequence). The junction had 0 bases not matched to a gene; V was cut back by 1 base and J by 6 bases. This CDR3 comprises 14 residues. CDR3 sequence: CASSLGQGDEKLFF. The CDR3 DNA is TGTGCCAGCAGCTTAGGACAGGGGGATGAAAAACTGTTTTTT.

In this sample, this clone turned up a few times. This chain links TRBV4-3 with TRBJ2-7; D is uncertain. Trimming left V 1 base short and J 0 bases short, with 10 bases between. The germline V gene has CDR1 LGHNA and CDR2 YSLEER. The CDR3 contains 15 residues. The CDR3 sequence is CASSQVIGLSYEQYF. CDR3 coding DNA: TGCGCCAGCAGCCAAGTAATTGGCCTCTCCTACGAGCAGTACTTC.